The T cell receptor (beta chain) described here comes from a study of T-cell reconstitution after alpha-beta-depleted transplantation in children. V lost 4 bases to trimming and J lost 6 bases, with 6 bases between them. Per the germline V gene, CDR1 is MDHEN and CDR2 is SYDVKM. The CDR3 covers 12 residues. Construction of the TCRbeta library involved unique molecular identifiers. TCRdb used MiXCR to reprocess the PCR reads, holding one entry per CDR3 protein. The table lists 500,000 to 600,000 distinct CDR3 sequences, roughly 27% of them singletons. The material sequenced was PBMCs, taken before TCRalphabeta/CD19-depleted stem cell transplant. The chain employs TRBV28 and TRBJ2-2; no clear D. This receptor was taken from a boy under three years old with Wiskott-Aldrich syndrome, due to receive a stem cell transplant. CDR3 residues: CASSSAPGELFF. DNA for the CDR3: TGTGCCAGCAGTTCGGCGCCCGGGGAGCTGTTTTTT.